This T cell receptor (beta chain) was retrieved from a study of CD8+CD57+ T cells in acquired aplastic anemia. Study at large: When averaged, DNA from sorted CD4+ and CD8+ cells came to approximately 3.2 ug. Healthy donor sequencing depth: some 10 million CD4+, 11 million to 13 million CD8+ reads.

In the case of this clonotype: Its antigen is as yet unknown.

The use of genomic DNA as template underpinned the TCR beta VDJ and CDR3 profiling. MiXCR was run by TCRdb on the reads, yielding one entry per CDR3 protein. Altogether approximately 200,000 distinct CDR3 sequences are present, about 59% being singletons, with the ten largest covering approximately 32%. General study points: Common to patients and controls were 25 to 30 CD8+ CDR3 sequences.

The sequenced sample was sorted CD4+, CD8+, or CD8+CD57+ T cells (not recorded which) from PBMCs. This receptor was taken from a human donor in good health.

The CDR3 DNA is TGTGCCAGCAGCTTGGCAGATGAACGGGCCGGGGAGCTGTTTTTT. Translation gives CASSLADERAGELFF. V usage is TRBV5-5 and J usage is TRBJ2-2, with no clear D. Germline loops: CDR1 SGHKS, CDR2 YYEKEE (reference sequence). Trimming stripped 0 bases from V and 6 bases from J, with 12 bases between. The CDR3 contains 15 residues. The full variable domain, its missing parts supplied by reference TRBV5-5 and TRBJ2-2, is DAGVTQSPTHLIKTRGQQVTLRCSPISGHKSVSWYQQVLGQGPQFIFQYYEKEERGRGNFPDRFSARQFPNYSSELNVNALLLGDSALYLCASSLADERAGELFFGEGSRLTVL.